A selection of T cell receptor beta chains follows, all from one sample in a study of cytomegalovirus exposure and HLA in healthy donors. This table comes from immunoSEQ multiplex PCR, and its TCRdb copy is limited to in-frame clones, with some not included. Counted here are 110,000 to 150,000 clones, around 88% occurring once; the ten biggest clones make up approximately 8%. Sequenced: PBMCs. Source of these receptors: a woman under 30 in good health and CMV-seropositive. The CDR3 runs from the conserved cysteine through the conserved F or W. D genes are given only for firm matches. Size tells how often a clone was seen (once, few, many) or the class of an expanded clone, and some rows leave it out.

J | V | D | size | CDR3 | DNA
TRBJ1-3 | TRBV6-5 | TRBD1 | . | CASSRDSLSGNTIYF | TGTGCCAGCAGCCGGGACAGCCTCTCTGGAAACACCATATATTTT
TRBJ2-7 | TRBV5-1 | TRBD1 | once | CASSLGTRDRDHEQYF | TGCGCCAGCAGCCTGGGGACCCGGGACAGGGACCACGAGCAGTACTTC
TRBJ2-7 | TRBV5-6 | TRBD2 | . | CASSLGTSPGYEQYF | TGTGCCAGCAGCTTGGGGACTAGTCCCGGCTACGAGCAGTACTTC
TRBJ1-4 | TRBV10-3 | . | . | CATPREKLFF | TGTGCCACCCCCCGTGAAAAACTGTTTTTT
TRBJ2-1 | TRBV2 | TRBD2 | . | CASSLLSPGLAGREQFF | TGTGCCAGCAGCCTATTATCGCCGGGACTAGCGGGACGTGAGCAGTTCTTC
TRBJ2-5 | TRBV25-1 | TRBD1 | . | CASNPGTGEETQYF | TGTGCCAGCAACCCCGGGACAGGGGAAGAGACCCAGTACTTC
TRBJ1-2 | TRBV11-2 | . | . | CASSQWAGNGYTF | TGTGCCAGCAGCCAATGGGCAGGGAACGGCTACACCTTC
TRBJ1-5 | TRBV7-2 | . | . | CASSPNLGNQPQHF | TGTGCCAGCAGCCCTAACCTTGGCAATCAGCCCCAGCATTTT
TRBJ1-2 | TRBV6-1 | . | . | CATRVGDYGYTF | TGTGCCACCCGAGTCGGTGACTATGGCTACACCTTC
TRBJ2-7 | TRBV4-2 | TRBD2 | . | CASSRRTSGRSYEQYF | TGTGCCAGCAGCCGCCGGACTAGCGGGCGATCCTACGAGCAGTACTTC
TRBJ1-5 | TRBV9 | . | . | CASSVSGNSNQPQHF | TGTGCCAGCAGCGTATCCGGTAATAGCAATCAGCCCCAGCATTTT
TRBJ2-1 | TRBV5-1 | . | . | CASSLAGGGVSYNEQFF | TGCGCCAGCAGCTTGGCCGGAGGGGGCGTCTCCTACAATGAGCAGTTCTTC
TRBJ1-5 | TRBV6-6 | . | few | CASRAGMQPQHF | TGTGCCAGCAGGGCGGGGATGCAGCCCCAGCATTTT
TRBJ1-1 | TRBV11-2 | . | once | CASSPGTDYTEAFF | TGTGCCAGCAGCCCTGGCACGGACTACACTGAAGCTTTCTTT
TRBJ2-7 | TRBV29-1 | TRBD1 | . | CSVDADRGYEQYF | TGCAGCGTTGATGCGGACAGGGGCTACGAGCAGTACTTC
TRBJ2-2 | TRBV10-3 | TRBD2 | . | CASTTSGGATGELFF | TGTGCCAGTACGACTAGCGGGGGGGCCACCGGGGAGCTGTTTTTT
TRBJ1-2 | TRBV5-5 | . | . | CASSLAWGDNGYTF | TGTGCCAGCAGCTTGGCCTGGGGGGATAATGGCTACACCTTC
TRBJ1-2 | TRBV30 | . | . | CAYSAGIYGYTF | TGTGCCTATTCGGCGGGGATCTATGGCTACACCTTC
TRBJ1-1 | TRBV4-3 | TRBD1 | . | CASSQFAGGTEAFF | TGCGCCAGCAGCCAATTCGCAGGGGGCACTGAAGCTTTCTTT
TRBJ1-1 | TRBV5-1 | . | . | CASSIGQMNTEAFF | TGCGCCAGCAGCATAGGACAGATGAACACTGAAGCTTTCTTT
TRBJ1-2 | TRBV6-6 | . | . | CASLGGDTLYGYTF | TGTGCCAGTTTGGGGGGGGACACCCTCTATGGCTACACCTTC
TRBJ2-5 | TRBV28 | . | . | CASSLPGHSLETQYF | TGTGCCAGCAGTTTACCAGGCCACAGCCTCGAGACCCAGTACTTC
TRBJ1-2 | TRBV5-1 | TRBD1 | . | CASSFPDRGREGYTF | TGCGCCAGCAGCTTTCCGGACAGGGGGCGGGAGGGCTACACCTTC
TRBJ2-7 | TRBV6-5 | . | once | CASSYSHSNYEQYF | TGTGCCAGCAGTTACTCCCACAGCAATTACGAGCAGTACTTC
TRBJ2-3 | TRBV6-4 | . | . | CASSDSRGGTQYF | TGTGCCAGCAGTGACTCTAGGGGAGGTACGCAGTATTTT